Listed below are T cell receptor beta chains from one sample, sequenced in a study of a mutant IDH1 vaccine in newly diagnosed glioma. The assay was immunoSEQ multiplex PCR, and TCRdb's table has in-frame clones only and misses some. The sample shows around 60,000 clones, 70% to 90% of them seen only once. These TCRs are of unknown antigen specificity. The material sequenced was PBMCs, taken from a glioma patient whose treatment included an IDH1 peptide vaccine. Receptor source: a man in his thirties or forties with glioma. Each CDR3 is given with its conserved first and last residue. D genes are given only for firm matches. Clone size is stated in some rows and not others, as once, few, many or a class when expanded.

V gene	clone size	D gene	J gene	CDR3 protein	CDR3 DNA
TRBV4-1	.	.	TRBJ2-3	CASSQLGSPTDTQYF	TGCGCCAGCAGCCAACTGGGGTCCCCCACAGATACGCAGTATTTT
TRBV29-1	.	TRBD1	TRBJ2-7	CSVRTGSNEQYF	TGCAGCGTGCGGACAGGGTCAAACGAGCAGTACTTC
TRBV14	.	.	TRBJ1-1	CASSQDSMVAFF	TGTGCCAGCAGCCAAGATAGTATGGTAGCTTTCTTT
TRBV7-2	.	.	TRBJ1-5	CASSFYSGRSNQPQHF	TGTGCCAGCAGCTTCTACTCGGGACGGAGCAATCAGCCCCAGCATTTT
TRBV28	.	.	TRBJ1-2	CASSPVFGSYYGYTF	TGTGCCAGCAGTCCAGTGTTTGGGTCTTACTATGGCTACACCTTC
TRBV29-1	.	TRBD1	TRBJ2-7	CSVEGQWPSYEQYF	TGCAGCGTAGAGGGACAGTGGCCCTCCTACGAGCAGTACTTC
TRBV4-1	.	TRBD2	TRBJ2-1	CASSRGSGGYNEQFF	TGCGCCAGCAGCCGGGGCAGCGGGGGCTACAATGAGCAGTTCTTC
TRBV2	.	.	TRBJ2-3	CASTVTGITDTQYF	TGTGCCAGCACCGTGACTGGTATCACAGATACGCAGTATTTT
TRBV5-1	.	.	TRBJ2-5	CASSLTERGSISGAQYF	TGCGCCAGCAGCTTGACAGAACGGGGCTCGATTTCTGGGGCCCAGTACTTC
TRBV30	.	.	TRBJ1-2	CAWSLTLSLNRGYTF	TGTGCCTGGAGTTTAACCCTGTCGTTAAACCGGGGCTACACCTTC
TRBV27	.	TRBD2	TRBJ2-5	CASSLLGLASETQYF	TGTGCCAGCAGTTTATTGGGACTAGCGTCAGAGACCCAGTACTTC
TRBV5-6	.	TRBD1	TRBJ1-2	CASSLDPTGVGYTF	TGTGCCAGCAGCTTGGATCCGACAGGGGTCGGCTACACCTTC
TRBV5-6	few	TRBD1	TRBJ1-6	CASSLGPVGTVNSPLHF	TGTGCCAGCAGCTTGGGGCCCGTCGGGACAGTTAATTCACCCCTCCACTTT
TRBV14	.	TRBD1	TRBJ2-2	CASSRSTGINTGELFF	TGTGCCAGCAGCCGATCGACAGGGATAAACACCGGGGAGCTGTTTTTT
TRBV25-1	few	.	TRBJ1-6	CASSDDYRPLSPLHF	TGTGCCAGCAGTGACGATTACAGGCCTCTATCACCCCTCCACTTT
TRBV5-8	once	.	TRBJ2-7	CASTNRWTFYEQYF	TGTGCCAGCACCAACAGGTGGACATTCTACGAGCAGTACTTC